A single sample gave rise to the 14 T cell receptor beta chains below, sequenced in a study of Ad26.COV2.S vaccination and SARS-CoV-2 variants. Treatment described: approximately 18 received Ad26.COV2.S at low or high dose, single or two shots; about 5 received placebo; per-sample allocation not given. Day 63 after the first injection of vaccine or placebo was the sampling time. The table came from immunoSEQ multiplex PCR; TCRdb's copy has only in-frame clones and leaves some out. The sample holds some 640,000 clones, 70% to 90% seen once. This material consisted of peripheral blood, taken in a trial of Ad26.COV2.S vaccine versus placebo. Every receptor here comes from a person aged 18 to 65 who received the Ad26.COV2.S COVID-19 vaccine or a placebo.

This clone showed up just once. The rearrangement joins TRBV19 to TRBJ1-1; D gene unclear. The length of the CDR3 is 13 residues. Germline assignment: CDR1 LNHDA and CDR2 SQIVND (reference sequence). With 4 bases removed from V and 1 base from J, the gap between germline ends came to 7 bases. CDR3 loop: CASSTLGNTEAFF. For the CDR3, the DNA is TGTGCCAGTAGTACCCTGGGGAACACTGAAGCTTTCTTT.

Here the CDR3 reads CASSLTGNTGELFF. The CDR3 nucleotides are TGTGCCAGTTCCCTCACGGGGAACACCGGGGAGCTGTTTTTT. This rearrangement joins TRBV6-5 to TRBJ2-2; D uncertain. Trimming cost V 9 bases and J 1 base, with 12 bases left between them. The CDR3 spans 14 residues. From germline, CDR1 is MNHEY and CDR2 SVGAGI.

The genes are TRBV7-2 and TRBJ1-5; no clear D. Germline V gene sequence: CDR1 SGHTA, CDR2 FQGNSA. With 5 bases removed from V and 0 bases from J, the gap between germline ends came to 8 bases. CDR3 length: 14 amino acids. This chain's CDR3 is CASSPPYSNQPQHF. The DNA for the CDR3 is TGTGCCAGCAGCCCGCCCTATAGCAATCAGCCCCAGCATTTT.

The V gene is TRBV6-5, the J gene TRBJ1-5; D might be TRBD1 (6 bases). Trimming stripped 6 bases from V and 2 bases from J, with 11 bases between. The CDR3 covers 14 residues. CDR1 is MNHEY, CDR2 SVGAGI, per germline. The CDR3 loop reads CASSIQGGNQPQHF. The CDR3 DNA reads TGTGCCAGCAGCATACAGGGCGGCAATCAGCCCCAGCATTTT.

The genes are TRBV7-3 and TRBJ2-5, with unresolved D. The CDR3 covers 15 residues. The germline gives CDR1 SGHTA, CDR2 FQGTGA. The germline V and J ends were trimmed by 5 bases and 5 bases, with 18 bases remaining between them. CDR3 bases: TGTGCCAGCAGCCCCGGTTTTAGGGTCGGGGAGACCCAGTACTTC. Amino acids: CASSPGFRVGETQYF.

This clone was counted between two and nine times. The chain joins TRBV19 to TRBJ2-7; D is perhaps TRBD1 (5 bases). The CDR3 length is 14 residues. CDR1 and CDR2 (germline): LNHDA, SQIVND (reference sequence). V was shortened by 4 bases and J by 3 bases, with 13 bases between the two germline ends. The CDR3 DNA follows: TGTGCCAGTAGTAGCAGGGCGGAATACTACGAGCAGTACTTC. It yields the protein CASSSRAEYYEQYF.

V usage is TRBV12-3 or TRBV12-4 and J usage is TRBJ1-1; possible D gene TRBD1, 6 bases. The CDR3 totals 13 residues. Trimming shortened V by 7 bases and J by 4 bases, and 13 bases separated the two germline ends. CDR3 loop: CASNRETLTEAFF. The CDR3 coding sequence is TGTGCCAGCAACAGGGAAACCCTCACTGAAGCTTTCTTT.

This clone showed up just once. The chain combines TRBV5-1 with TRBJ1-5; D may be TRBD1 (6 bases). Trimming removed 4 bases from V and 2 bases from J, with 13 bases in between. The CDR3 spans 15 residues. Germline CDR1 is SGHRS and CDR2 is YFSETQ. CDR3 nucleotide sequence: TGCGCCAGCAGCAAGGGGGGCGGGGGCAATCAGCCCCAGCATTTT. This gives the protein CASSKGGGGNQPQHF.

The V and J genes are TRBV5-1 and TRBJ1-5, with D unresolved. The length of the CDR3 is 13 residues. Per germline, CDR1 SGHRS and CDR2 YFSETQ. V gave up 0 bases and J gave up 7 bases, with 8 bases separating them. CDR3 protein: CASSLDSAQPQHF. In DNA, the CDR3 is TGCGCCAGCAGCTTGGACTCGGCCCAGCCCCAGCATTTT.

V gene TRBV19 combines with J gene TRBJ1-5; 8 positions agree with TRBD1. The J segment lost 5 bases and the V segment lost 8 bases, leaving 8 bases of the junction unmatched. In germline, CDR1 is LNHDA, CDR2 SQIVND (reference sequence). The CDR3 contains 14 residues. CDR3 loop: CASRTGFGDQPQHF. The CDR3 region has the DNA TGTGCCAGTCGGACAGGGTTCGGGGATCAGCCCCAGCATTTT.

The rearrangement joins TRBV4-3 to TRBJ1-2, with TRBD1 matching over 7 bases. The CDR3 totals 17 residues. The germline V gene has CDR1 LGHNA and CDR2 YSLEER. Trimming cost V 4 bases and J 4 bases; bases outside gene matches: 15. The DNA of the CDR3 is TGCGCCAGCAGCCCTGATAGCGTGGCAGGACAGGCCTATGGCTACACCTTC. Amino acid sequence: CASSPDSVAGQAYGYTF.

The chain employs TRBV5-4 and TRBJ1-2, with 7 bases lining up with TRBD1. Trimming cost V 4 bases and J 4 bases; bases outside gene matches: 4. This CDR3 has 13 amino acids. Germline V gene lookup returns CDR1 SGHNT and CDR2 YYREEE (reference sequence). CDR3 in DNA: TGTGCCAGCAGCCCCCGGGACAGCTATGGCTACACCTTC. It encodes CASSPRDSYGYTF.

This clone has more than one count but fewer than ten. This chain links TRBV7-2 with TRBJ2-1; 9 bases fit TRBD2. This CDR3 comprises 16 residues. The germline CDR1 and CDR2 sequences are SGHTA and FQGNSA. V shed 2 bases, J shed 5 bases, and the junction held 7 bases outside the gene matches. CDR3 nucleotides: TGTGCCAGCAGCTTAACGCTAGCGGGGTGGGACAATGAGCAGTTCTTC. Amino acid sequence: CASSLTLAGWDNEQFF.

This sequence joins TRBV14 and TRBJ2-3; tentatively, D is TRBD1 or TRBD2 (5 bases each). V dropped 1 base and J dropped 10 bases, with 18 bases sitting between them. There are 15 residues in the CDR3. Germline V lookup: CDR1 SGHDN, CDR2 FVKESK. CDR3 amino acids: CASSQAGAPGAPQYF. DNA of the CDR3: TGTGCCAGCAGCCAAGCCGGGGCCCCGGGCGCTCCGCAGTATTTT.